This T cell receptor beta chain was captured by sequencing in a study of blood T cell repertoires in COVID-19. The V end lost 4 bases, the J end lost 0 bases, and 17 bases lay between the germline ends. Germline CDR1 and CDR2: SGHRS and YFSETQ. CDR3 length: 16 amino acids. Method: immunoSEQ multiplex PCR; TCRdb's copy keeps in-frame clones and lacks some. Of tens of thousands of clones listed, approximately 90% are singletons. This clonotype was obtained from a man older than 75 with acute or convalescent COVID-19. The chain is built from TRBV5-1 and TRBJ2-7; a weak D match, TRBD1 (6 bases). Sequencing was carried out using peripheral blood. As DNA, the CDR3 is TGCGCCAGCAGCCCCTTACAGGGTTCCCTCTCCTACGAGCAGTACTTC. Translation gives CASSPLQGSLSYEQYF.